A selection of T cell receptor beta chains follows, all from one sample in a study of T cell responses to AZD1222 COVID-19 vaccine. Data came from immunoSEQ multiplex PCR; TCRdb stores just in-frame clones and leaves some out. Among 200,000 to 250,000 clones listed, 85% to 95% were seen once. The source material was peripheral blood, sampled on day 0 of MenACWY control vaccination. The receptors come from an adult in good health. The CDR3 runs from the conserved cysteine through the conserved F or W. Fields, in order: V gene, J gene, D gene, clone size, CDR3 protein, CDR3 DNA. A D gene is named only where the DNA matches it firmly. Clone size is stated in some rows and not others, as once, few, many or a class when expanded.

TRBV6-1,TRBJ1-2,TRBD1,-,CASSESGQGHGYTF,TGTGCCAGCAGTGAATCGGGACAGGGCCATGGCTACACCTTC
TRBV25-1,TRBJ1-4,TRBD1,once,CASRAPGTGREKLFF,TGTGCCAGCAGGGCGCCCGGGACAGGGCGTGAAAAACTGTTTTTT
TRBV27,TRBJ1-1,-,-,CASSGGPLMNTEAFF,TGTGCCAGCAGCGGGGGGCCCCTTATGAACACTGAAGCTTTCTTT
TRBV4-2,TRBJ1-5,-,-,CASSQMDGSNQPQHF,TGTGCCAGCAGCCAGATGGACGGTAGCAATCAGCCCCAGCATTTT
TRBV6-5,TRBJ1-6,-,-,CASRREVRNSPLHF,TGTGCCAGCCGAAGGGAGGTTCGCAATTCACCCCTCCACTTT
TRBV19,TRBJ1-6,-,-,CASSLRQTSPLHF,TGTGCCAGTAGTTTACGACAGACCTCACCCCTCCACTTT
TRBV30,TRBJ2-1,TRBD1,-,CAWSRRGQGEQFF,TGTGCCTGGAGTCGCAGGGGGCAGGGTGAGCAGTTCTTC
TRBV7-9,TRBJ1-4,-,-,CASSGGVANEKLFF,TGTGCCAGCAGCGGAGGTGTTGCTAATGAAAAACTGTTTTTT
TRBV11-2,TRBJ1-2,-,-,CASSAGTDYGYTF,TGTGCCAGCAGCGCAGGGACTGACTATGGCTACACCTTC
TRBV27,TRBJ2-2,TRBD2,-,CASSPPGRVTGELFF,TGTGCCAGCAGTCCCCCGGGGAGGGTCACCGGGGAGCTGTTTTTT
TRBV2,TRBJ2-3,TRBD2,once,CATRTSGGTDTQYF,TGTGCCACTCGGACTAGCGGGGGGACAGATACGCAGTATTTT
TRBV2,TRBJ2-5,-,-,CASSENRAGETQYF,TGTGCCAGCAGTGAAAATAGGGCAGGGGAGACCCAGTACTTC
TRBV6-4,TRBJ1-2,-,-,CASSDSGRGNYGYTF,TGTGCCAGCAGTGACTCTGGCAGGGGCAACTATGGCTACACCTTC
TRBV18,TRBJ2-2,-,-,CASSPGSGYNTGELFF,TGTGCCAGCTCACCAGGAAGCGGATACAACACCGGGGAGCTGTTTTTT
TRBV7-9,TRBJ1-2,-,-,CASSLEARVSDTYTF,TGTGCCAGCAGCTTAGAAGCCCGGGTCTCTGACACCTACACCTTC
TRBV18,TRBJ1-6,TRBD1,-,CASSPDRGNSPLHF,TGTGCCAGCTCACCAGACAGGGGGAATTCACCCCTCCACTTT
TRBV5-1,TRBJ1-1,-,-,CASSRQGTRDTEAFF,TGCGCCAGCAGCCGCCAGGGGACTCGGGACACTGAAGCTTTCTTT
TRBV28,TRBJ1-4,TRBD1,-,CASSSGTGREKLFF,TGTGCCAGCAGTTCCGGGACAGGGCGGGAAAAACTGTTTTTT
TRBV2,TRBJ1-5,TRBD1,-,CASSRLTGGAGQPQHF,TGTGCCAGCAGCCGCCTGACAGGGGGCGCCGGTCAGCCCCAGCATTTT
TRBV24-1,TRBJ2-1,TRBD2,-,CATSSTSGGLGQFF,TGTGCCACCAGTTCGACTAGCGGGGGGCTCGGGCAGTTCTTC
TRBV7-6,TRBJ1-3,TRBD1,-,CASSLAPGQTSGNTIYF,TGTGCCAGCAGCTTAGCTCCGGGACAGACCTCTGGAAACACCATATATTTT
TRBV6-2/TRBV6-3,TRBJ1-5,-,-,CASSYKKGTLNQPQHF,TGTGCCAGCAGTTATAAGAAGGGGACACTCAATCAGCCCCAGCATTTT
TRBV27,TRBJ1-1,-,-,CASSHGLRRGGDTEAFF,TGTGCCAGCAGCCATGGATTAAGGCGGGGTGGGGACACTGAAGCTTTCTTT
TRBV5-1,TRBJ1-2,-,-,CASSLAGLGEGYTF,TGCGCCAGCAGCTTAGCGGGCCTTGGAGAAGGCTACACCTTC
TRBV12-3/TRBV12-4,TRBJ1-5,-,-,CASSPGYQPQHF,TGTGCCAGCAGTCCGGGGTATCAGCCCCAGCATTTT
TRBV3-1/TRBV3-2,TRBJ2-1,TRBD2,-,CASSGLAGGYNEQFF,TGTGCCAGCAGCGGACTAGCGGGGGGGTACAATGAGCAGTTCTTC
TRBV19,TRBJ1-5,TRBD1,-,CASSSRTGALSNQPQHF,TGTGCCAGTAGTAGCCGGACAGGGGCCTTATCAAATCAGCCCCAGCATTTT